This T cell receptor (beta chain) comes out of a study of blood T cells in healthy people across ages. Trimming removed 4 bases at V and 7 bases at J, with 18 bases between. This CDR3 has 15 residues. Germline V gene data show CDR1 as SGHRS and CDR2 as YFSETQ. Combining a sample-barcoded 5' primer with a J-beta primer mix, a second PCR ran for about 7 to 12 cycles. TCRdb passed the 5' RACE reads through MiXCR, listing each CDR3 protein once. Seen here are roughly 1,300,000 distinct CDR3 sequences, roughly 64% observed once, and the top ten hold over 6.5%. The clonotype originates from a man aged 18-30 years in good health. V is TRBV5-1 and J is TRBJ2-1; D may be TRBD2 (7 bases). The material sequenced was blood. CDR3 bases: TGCGCCAGCAGCCCGTACGGGGGGCGCTTGAATGAGCAGTTCTTC. This sequence encodes CASSPYGGRLNEQFF.